The clone carrying this T cell receptor (beta chain) appeared a few times. As yet, its antigen is unknown. This entry comes from a study of T cells in Graves' hyperthyroidism and ophthalmopathy. The study, taken as a whole, reports: Median prediction lead before ophthalmopathy onset was 6.5 months with the model.

Researchers took RNA transcripts and amplified the TCR beta CDR3 regions from them. The TCR CDR3 was amplified in a first-round RT-PCR using the HTBI primer set. One entry per CDR3 protein results from TCRdb running MiXCR on the multiplex PCR reads. The repertoire holds some 600,000 distinct CDR3 sequences, with approximately 15% as singletons. The junction had 5 bases not matched to a gene; V was cut back by 3 bases and J by 5 bases. The CDR3 has 13 residues. Germline V CDR1 and CDR2: DFQATT, SNEGSKA (reference sequence). The sequence derives from a woman under 40 with Graves' hyperthyroidism that later progressed to Graves' ophthalmopathy. The material sequenced was blood. The rearrangement uses TRBV20-1 and TRBJ2-7; 9 bases line up with TRBD1. The CDR3 DNA reads TGCAGTGCTAGTAAGGGACAGGGAAACGAGCAGTACTTC. Translating gives CSASKGQGNEQYF.